Each of the 10 T cell receptor beta chains below was sequenced from the same sample in a study of T cell clonotyping in hematopoietic cell transplantation. The time point denotes: recipient sample about 28 days before transplant, after cytoreduction. Sequencing used immunoSEQ multiplex PCR; TCRdb keeps in-frame clones, though not all of them. This table holds roughly 40,000 clones, approximately 81% found once. The sample here was peripheral blood mononuclear cells, taken before stem cell transplant. These receptors all stem from a man between 60 and 70 years old with acute myeloid leukemia. Some clones in this sample may be carry-over from other donors' samples.

This chain joins TRBV5-1 and TRBJ1-2; D gene uncertain. The V gene's germline CDR1 is SGHRS and CDR2 YFSETQ. V lost 4 bases, J lost 0 bases, and 16 bases lay in between. The CDR3 length is 16 residues. The CDR3 DNA reads as TGCGCCAGCAGCCTTATCATACTCAAAGCTAACTATGGCTACACCTTC. As protein: CASSLIILKANYGYTF.

The chain couples TRBV30 to TRBJ2-1, with D perhaps matching TRBD1 or TRBD2 (5 bases each). Trimming took off 5 bases at V and 4 bases at J, with 18 bases between the two ends. Germline assignment: CDR1 GTSNPN and CDR2 SVGIG (reference sequence). The CDR3 is 15 amino acids. CDR3 coding DNA: TGTGCCTGGGCAGGGTGGGCGGGCCAATACAATGAGCAGTTCTTC. Amino acids: CAWAGWAGQYNEQFF.

This clone was seen only a few times. V and J are TRBV4-2 and TRBJ1-6; tentatively, D is TRBD1 (5 bases). Trimming left V 0 bases short and J 2 bases short, with 5 bases between. Per germline, CDR1 LGHNA and CDR2 YNFKEQ. This CDR3 is 15 amino acids long. The CDR3 spells CASSQEGAYNSPLHF. As DNA, the CDR3 is TGTGCCAGCAGCCAAGAGGGGGCCTATAATTCACCCCTCCACTTT.

The chain uses TRBV5-6 and TRBJ2-5, with 7 bases matching TRBD1. Germline V CDR1 and CDR2: SGHDT, YYEEEE. J gave up 4 bases and V 3 bases, and 3 bases lay outside the gene matches. The CDR3 consists of 13 residues. CDR3 amino acids: CASSWKGAETQYF. CDR3 nucleotides: TGTGCCAGCAGCTGGAAGGGGGCAGAGACCCAGTACTTC.

The genes are TRBV5-1 and TRBJ2-5; unclear D gene. V dropped 0 bases and J dropped 2 bases, with 8 bases sitting between them. The germline V gene encodes CDR1 SGHRS and CDR2 YFSETQ. There are 14 residues in the CDR3. In DNA form, the CDR3 reads TGCGCCAGCAGCTTGGAAGGGCAGCAAGAGACCCAGTACTTC. It specifies CASSLEGQQETQYF.

This chain connects TRBV7-9 to TRBJ2-7, with TRBD1 matching over 9 bases. CDR3 length: 15 residues. Germline CDR1 SEHNR, CDR2 FQNEAQ (reference sequence). J gave up 0 bases and V 5 bases, and 5 bases lay outside the gene matches. The CDR3 DNA reads as TGTGCCAGCAGCCCACGGGACAGGGACTCCTACGAGCAGTACTTC. Translation gives CASSPRDRDSYEQYF.

This clone turned up a few times. The chain links TRBV7-2 to TRBJ1-3; no firm D call. The germline gives CDR1 SGHTA, CDR2 FQGNSA. This CDR3 is 15 amino acids long. Trimming cost V 6 bases and J 0 bases, with 12 bases left between them. CDR3 sequence: CASRDNHHSGNTIYF. CDR3 nucleotide sequence: TGTGCCAGCAGAGATAACCATCACTCTGGAAACACCATATATTTT.

V usage is TRBV11-2 and J usage is TRBJ1-2; D is ambiguous. The V end was cut by 3 bases, the J end by 3 bases, with 8 bases between. The CDR3 runs 13 residues. Germline lookup yields CDR1 SGHAT and CDR2 FQNNGV. The CDR3 DNA reads TGTGCCAGCAGCTTGAACAGCTACTATGGCTACACCTTC. Its translation: CASSLNSYYGYTF.

The chain links TRBV5-1 to TRBJ2-5, with 10 positions matching TRBD2. V was pared by 4 bases and J by 7 bases, with 7 bases of the junction left unmatched. This CDR3 is built from 14 residues. CDR1 and CDR2 from the germline V gene are SGHRS and YFSETQ. The chain's CDR3 is CASSTSGEQGTQYF. DNA of the CDR3: TGCGCCAGCAGCACTAGCGGGGAGCAGGGGACCCAGTACTTC.

V is TRBV30 and J is TRBJ2-7; D is unresolved. This CDR3 has 17 residues. The V end was cut by 2 bases, the J end by 0 bases, with 20 bases between. The V gene's germline CDR1 is GTSNPN and CDR2 SVGIG (reference sequence). DNA of the CDR3: TGTGCCTGGAGTATCGCGAGATTTCGGGCCCTCTCCTACGAGCAGTACTTC. Its protein product is CAWSIARFRALSYEQYF. Using reference TRBV30 and TRBJ2-7 for the parts outside the CDR3, the full variable domain is SQTIHQWPATLVQPVGSPLSLECTVEGTSNPNLYWYRQAAGRGLQLLFYSVGIGQISSEVPQNLSASRPQDRQFILSSKKLLLSDSGFYLCAWSIARFRALSYEQYFGPGTRLTVT.